This TCR beta chain comes out of a study of blood T cell repertoires in COVID-19. In the study overall: Samples came from the United States, Italy and Spain, spanning acute and convalescent COVID-19.

In the authors' workflow: Amplification with reference gene primers provided the estimates of nucleated cell counts. Here immunoSEQ multiplex PCR was the method, and the copy in TCRdb shows in-frame clones only, minus some. Clone size and the V and J calls come from that table; the DNA yielded D and trimming. Seen here are roughly 250,000 clones, over 80% observed once, and the top ten hold approximately 1.3%. Enrollees, roughly 18 to 90 years old, lived in 25 or so US areas. The source is a human donor in a cohort exposed to, infected with or recovered from COVID-19 (not recorded which). The donor label of this sample is uncertain. The sequenced sample was PBMCs or T cells enriched from blood (not recorded which).

CDR3 bases: TGTGCCAGCAGTTACACAGGGGACAATCAGCCCCAGCATTTT. Its translation is CASSYTGDNQPQHF. V gene TRBV6-2 or TRBV6-3 combines with J gene TRBJ1-5; TRBD1 matches at 7 bases. Germline V gene sequence: CDR1 MNHEY, CDR2 SVGEGT. J lost 3 bases, V lost 2 bases, and 1 base had no gene match. This CDR3 is 14 amino acids long.